This TCR beta chain is drawn from a study of control samples from healthy donors and cancer patients. The germline V gene has CDR1 SGHDN and CDR2 FVKESK. The V segment lost 2 bases and the J segment 4 bases; nucleotides outside the gene matches: 6. The CDR3 has 15 residues. Clones were read by immunoSEQ multiplex PCR, and TCRdb kept only the in-frame ones, dropping some. The data show some 110,000 clones, about 93% seen once. The sample was blood. The chain employs TRBV14 and TRBJ1-2; 8 bases are a match to TRBD1. This sequence originates from a man aged 25 to 40 in good health. Written as DNA, the CDR3 is TGTGCCAGCAGCCAACGGACAGGGACCTTCTATGGCTACACCTTC. Its translation: CASSQRTGTFYGYTF.